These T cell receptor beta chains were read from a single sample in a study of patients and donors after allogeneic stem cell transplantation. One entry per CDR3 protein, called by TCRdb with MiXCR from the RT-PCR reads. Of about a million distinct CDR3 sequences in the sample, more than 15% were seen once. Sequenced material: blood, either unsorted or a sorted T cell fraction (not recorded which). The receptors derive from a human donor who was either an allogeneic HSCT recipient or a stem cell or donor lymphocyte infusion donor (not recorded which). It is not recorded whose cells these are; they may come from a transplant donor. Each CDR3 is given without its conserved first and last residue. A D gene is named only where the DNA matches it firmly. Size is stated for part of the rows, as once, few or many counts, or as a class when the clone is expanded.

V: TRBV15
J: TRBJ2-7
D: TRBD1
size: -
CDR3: ATSRDNRGESYEQY

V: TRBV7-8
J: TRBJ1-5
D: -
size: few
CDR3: ASSLAEAGYQPQH

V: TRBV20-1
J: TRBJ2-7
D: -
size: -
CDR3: SALDSVPSYEQY

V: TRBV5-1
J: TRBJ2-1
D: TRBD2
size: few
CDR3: ASSLVTSGISYNEQF

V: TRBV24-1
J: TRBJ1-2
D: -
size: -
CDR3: ATSPDGNRVGYT

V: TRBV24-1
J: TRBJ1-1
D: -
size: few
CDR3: ATSDLQGKAF

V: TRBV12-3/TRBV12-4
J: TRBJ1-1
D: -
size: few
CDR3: ASSLELRTEAF

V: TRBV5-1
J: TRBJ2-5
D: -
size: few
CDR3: ASSSDPTGVETQY

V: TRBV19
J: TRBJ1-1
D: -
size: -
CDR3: ASSMTLNTEAF

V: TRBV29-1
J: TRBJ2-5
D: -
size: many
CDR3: SVSRTSQETQY

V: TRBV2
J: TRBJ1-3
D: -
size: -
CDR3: AITDRGSGNTIY

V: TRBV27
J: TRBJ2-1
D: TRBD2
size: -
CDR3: ASSLLPSGISSYNEQF

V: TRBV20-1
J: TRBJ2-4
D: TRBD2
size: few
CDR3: GGEGNYQNIQY

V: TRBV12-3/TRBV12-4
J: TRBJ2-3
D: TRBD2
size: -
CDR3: ASSLSGSGSHTDTQY

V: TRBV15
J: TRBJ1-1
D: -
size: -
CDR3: ATSRDYGSKAF

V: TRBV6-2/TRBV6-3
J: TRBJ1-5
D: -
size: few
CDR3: ASSYGRGSNQPQH

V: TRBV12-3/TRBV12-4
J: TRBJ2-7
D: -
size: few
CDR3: ASSLKARPGDEQY

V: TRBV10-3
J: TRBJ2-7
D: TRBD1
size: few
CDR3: AISGDSLEFI

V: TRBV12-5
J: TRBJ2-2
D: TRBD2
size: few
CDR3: ASGINTSGRLGNTGELF

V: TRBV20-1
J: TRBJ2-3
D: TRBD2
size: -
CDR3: SARPGLAGGPNTDTQY